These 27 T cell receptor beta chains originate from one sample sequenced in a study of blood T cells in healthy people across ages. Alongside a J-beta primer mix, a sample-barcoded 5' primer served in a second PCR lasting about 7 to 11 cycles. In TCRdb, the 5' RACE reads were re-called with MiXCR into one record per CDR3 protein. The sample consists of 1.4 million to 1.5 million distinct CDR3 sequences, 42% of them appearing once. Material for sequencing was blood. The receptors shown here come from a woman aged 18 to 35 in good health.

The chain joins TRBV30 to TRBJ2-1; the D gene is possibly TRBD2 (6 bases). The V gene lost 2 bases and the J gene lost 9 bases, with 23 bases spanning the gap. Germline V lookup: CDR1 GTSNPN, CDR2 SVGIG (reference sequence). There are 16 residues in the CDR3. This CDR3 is CAWSLLTGPGVSEQFF. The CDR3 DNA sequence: TGTGCCTGGAGTCTATTAACAGGTCCGGGGGTCAGTGAGCAGTTCTTC.

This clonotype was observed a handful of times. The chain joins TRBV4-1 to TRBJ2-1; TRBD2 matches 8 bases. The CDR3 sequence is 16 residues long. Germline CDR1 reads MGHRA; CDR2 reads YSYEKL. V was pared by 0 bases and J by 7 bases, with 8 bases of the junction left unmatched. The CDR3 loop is CASSQEAGGRGNEQFF. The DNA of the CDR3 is TGCGCCAGCAGCCAAGAGGCGGGAGGCCGGGGAAATGAGCAGTTCTTC.

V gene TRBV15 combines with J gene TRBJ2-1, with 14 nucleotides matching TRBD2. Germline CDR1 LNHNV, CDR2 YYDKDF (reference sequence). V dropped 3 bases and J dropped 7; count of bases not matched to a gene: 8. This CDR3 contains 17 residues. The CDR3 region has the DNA TGTGCCACCAGCAGGTTGACTAGCGGGAGGGCGGGGAATGAGCAGTTCTTC. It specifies CATSRLTSGRAGNEQFF.

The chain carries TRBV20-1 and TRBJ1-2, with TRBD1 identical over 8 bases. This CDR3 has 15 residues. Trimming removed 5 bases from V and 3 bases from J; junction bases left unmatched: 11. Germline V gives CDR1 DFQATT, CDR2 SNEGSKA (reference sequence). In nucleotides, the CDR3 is TGCAGTGCTCCGGGGCTGGCAGGGGGCGACTATGGCTACACCTTC. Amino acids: CSAPGLAGGDYGYTF.

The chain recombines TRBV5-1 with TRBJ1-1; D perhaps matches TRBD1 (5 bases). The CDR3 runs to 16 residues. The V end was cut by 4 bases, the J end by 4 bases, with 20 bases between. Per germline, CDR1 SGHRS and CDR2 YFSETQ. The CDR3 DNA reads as TGCGCCAGCAGCCCTCCTCAATCTGGGGGACCCACTGAAGCTTTCTTT. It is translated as CASSPPQSGGPTEAFF.

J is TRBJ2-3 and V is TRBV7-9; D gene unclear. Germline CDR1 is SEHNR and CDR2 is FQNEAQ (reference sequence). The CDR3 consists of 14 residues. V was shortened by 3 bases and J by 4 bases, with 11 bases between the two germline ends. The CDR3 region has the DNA TGTGCCAGCAGCTTCTATCCTGGGGCAGATACGCAGTATTTT. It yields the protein CASSFYPGADTQYF.

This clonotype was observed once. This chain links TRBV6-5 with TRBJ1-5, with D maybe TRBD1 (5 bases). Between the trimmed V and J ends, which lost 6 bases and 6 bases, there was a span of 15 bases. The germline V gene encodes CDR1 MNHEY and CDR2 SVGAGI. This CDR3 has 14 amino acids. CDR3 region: CASSRNQGTQPQHF. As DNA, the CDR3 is TGTGCCAGCAGCCGAAATCAGGGTACTCAGCCCCAGCATTTT.

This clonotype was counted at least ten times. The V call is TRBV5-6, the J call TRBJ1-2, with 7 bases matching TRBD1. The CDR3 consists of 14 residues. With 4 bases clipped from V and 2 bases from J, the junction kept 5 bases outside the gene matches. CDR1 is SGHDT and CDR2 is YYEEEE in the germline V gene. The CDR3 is CASSPGQSNYGYTF. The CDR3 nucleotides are TGTGCCAGCAGCCCGGGACAGTCCAACTATGGCTACACCTTC.

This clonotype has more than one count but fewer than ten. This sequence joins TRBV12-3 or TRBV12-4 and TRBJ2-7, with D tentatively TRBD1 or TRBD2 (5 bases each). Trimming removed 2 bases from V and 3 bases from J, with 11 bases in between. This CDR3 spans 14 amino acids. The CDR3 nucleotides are TGTGCCAGCAGTTTAACCCGGGACGACTACGAGCAGTACTTC. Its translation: CASSLTRDDYEQYF.

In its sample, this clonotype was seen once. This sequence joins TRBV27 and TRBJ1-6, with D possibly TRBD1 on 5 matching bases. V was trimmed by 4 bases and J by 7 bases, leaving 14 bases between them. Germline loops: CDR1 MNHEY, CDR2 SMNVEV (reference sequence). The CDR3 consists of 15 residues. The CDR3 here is CASSSGTLGNSPLHF. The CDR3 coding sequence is TGTGCCAGCAGTTCCGGGACCCTGGGGAATTCACCCCTCCACTTT.

Here the CDR3 DNA reads TGCGCCAGCAGCTTGGGGGACAGGGGAGCCAAAAACATTCAGTACTTC. Protein sequence: CASSLGDRGAKNIQYF. This sequence joins TRBV5-1 and TRBJ2-4, with 10 bases matching TRBD1. CDR1 is SGHRS and CDR2 is YFSETQ in the germline V gene. The CDR3 loop spans 16 amino acids. With V trimmed by 0 bases and J by 0 bases, 0 bases remained unmatched.

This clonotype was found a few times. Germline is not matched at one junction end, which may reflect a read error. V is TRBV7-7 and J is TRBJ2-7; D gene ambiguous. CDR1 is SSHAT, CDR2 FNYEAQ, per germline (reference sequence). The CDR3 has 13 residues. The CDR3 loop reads CASSSAWGNEQYF. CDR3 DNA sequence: TGTGCTAGCAGCTCGGCGTGGGGAAACGAGCAGTACTTC.

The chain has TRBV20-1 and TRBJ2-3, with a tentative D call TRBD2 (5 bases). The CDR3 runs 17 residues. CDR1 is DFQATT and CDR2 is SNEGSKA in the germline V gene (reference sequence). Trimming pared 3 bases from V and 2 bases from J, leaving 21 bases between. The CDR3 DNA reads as TGCAGTGCTAGGGTACGATTTTTGGAGCGGACCACAGATACGCAGTATTTT. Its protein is CSARVRFLERTTDTQYF.

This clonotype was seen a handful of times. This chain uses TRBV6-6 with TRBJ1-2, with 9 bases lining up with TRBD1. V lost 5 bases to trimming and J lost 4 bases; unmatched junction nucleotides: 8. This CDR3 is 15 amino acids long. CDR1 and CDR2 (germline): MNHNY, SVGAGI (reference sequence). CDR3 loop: CASSTRTGESYGYTF. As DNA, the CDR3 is TGTGCCAGCAGTACCCGGACAGGGGAAAGCTATGGCTACACCTTC.

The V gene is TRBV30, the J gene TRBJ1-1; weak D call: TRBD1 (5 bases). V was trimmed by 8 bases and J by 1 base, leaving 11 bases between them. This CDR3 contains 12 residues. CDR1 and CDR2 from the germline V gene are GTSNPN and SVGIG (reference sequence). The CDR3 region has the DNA TGTGCCACTCCTGGGGGGAACACTGAAGCTTTCTTT. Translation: CATPGGNTEAFF. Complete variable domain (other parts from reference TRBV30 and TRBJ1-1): SQTIHQWPATLVQPVGSPLSLECTVEGTSNPNLYWYRQAAGRGLQLLFYSVGIGQISSEVPQNLSASRPQDRQFILSSKKLLLSDSGFYLCATPGGNTEAFFGQGTRLTVV.

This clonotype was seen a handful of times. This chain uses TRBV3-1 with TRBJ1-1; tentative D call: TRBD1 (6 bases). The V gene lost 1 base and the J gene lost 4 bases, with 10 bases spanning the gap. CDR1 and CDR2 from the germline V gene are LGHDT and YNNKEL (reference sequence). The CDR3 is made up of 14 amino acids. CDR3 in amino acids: CASSQGGGSTEAFF. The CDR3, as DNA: TGTGCCAGCAGCCAAGGAGGGGGATCCACTGAAGCTTTCTTT.

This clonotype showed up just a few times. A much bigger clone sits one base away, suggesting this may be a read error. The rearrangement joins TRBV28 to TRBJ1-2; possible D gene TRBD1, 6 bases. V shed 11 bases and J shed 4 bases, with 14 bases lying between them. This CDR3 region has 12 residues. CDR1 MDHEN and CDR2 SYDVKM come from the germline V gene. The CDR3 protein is CAASGAGYGYTF. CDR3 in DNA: TGTGCCGCCTCAGGGGCGGGCTATGGCTACACCTTC.

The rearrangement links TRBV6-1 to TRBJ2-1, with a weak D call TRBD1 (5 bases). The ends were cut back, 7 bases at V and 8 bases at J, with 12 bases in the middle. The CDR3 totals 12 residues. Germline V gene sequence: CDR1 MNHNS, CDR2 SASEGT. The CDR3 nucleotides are TGTGCCAGCACCCCAGCAGGGTATGAGCAGTTCTTC. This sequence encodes CASTPAGYEQFF.

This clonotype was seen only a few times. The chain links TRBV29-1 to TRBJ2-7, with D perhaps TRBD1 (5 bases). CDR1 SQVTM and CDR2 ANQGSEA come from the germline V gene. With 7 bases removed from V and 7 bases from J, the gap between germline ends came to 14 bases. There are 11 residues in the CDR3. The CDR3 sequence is CSGRVSTEQYF. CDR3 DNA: TGCAGCGGCAGGGTTTCGACTGAGCAGTACTTC.

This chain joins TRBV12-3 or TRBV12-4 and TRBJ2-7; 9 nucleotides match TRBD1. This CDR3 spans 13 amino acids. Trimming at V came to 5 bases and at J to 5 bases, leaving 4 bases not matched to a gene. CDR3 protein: CASSIRDRDEQYF. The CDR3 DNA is TGTGCCAGCAGTATCCGGGACAGGGACGAGCAGTACTTC.

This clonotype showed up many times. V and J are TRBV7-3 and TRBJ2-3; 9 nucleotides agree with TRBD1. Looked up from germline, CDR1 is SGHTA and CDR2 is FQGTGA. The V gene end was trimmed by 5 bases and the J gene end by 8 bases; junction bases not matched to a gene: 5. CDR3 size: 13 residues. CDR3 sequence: CASSPQGAGTQYF. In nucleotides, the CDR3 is TGTGCCAGCAGCCCACAGGGGGCAGGTACGCAGTATTTT.

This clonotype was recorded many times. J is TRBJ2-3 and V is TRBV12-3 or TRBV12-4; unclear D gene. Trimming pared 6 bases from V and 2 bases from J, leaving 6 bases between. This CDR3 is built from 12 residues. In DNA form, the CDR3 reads TGTGCCAGCAGGTCCCCCACAGATACGCAGTATTTT. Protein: CASRSPTDTQYF.

CDR3 DNA sequence: TGCGCCAGCAGTGATCGGCGGGGGGTAGGTGAGACCCAGTACTTC. This encodes CASSDRRGVGETQYF. The chain has TRBV10-1 and TRBJ2-5; 8 positions agree with TRBD2. The CDR3 contains 15 residues. Germline V gives CDR1 WNHNN, CDR2 SYGVQD (reference sequence). V gave up 3 bases and J gave up 5 bases; unmatched junction bases: 8.

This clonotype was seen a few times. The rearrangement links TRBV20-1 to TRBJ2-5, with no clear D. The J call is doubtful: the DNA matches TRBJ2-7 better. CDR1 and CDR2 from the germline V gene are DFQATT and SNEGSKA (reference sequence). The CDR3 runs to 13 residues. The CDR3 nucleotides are TGCAGTGCGGCCCGGGCCTCCCTTGGCGAGCAGTACTTC. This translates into CSAARASLGEQYF.

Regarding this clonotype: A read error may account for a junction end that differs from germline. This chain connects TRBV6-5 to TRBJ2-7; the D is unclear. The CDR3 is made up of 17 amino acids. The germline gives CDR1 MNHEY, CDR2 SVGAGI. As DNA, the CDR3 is TGTGTCAGCAGTTACTCCCCCGGCAGCGTACTCTCCTACGAGCAGTACTTC. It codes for CVSSYSPGSVLSYEQYF.

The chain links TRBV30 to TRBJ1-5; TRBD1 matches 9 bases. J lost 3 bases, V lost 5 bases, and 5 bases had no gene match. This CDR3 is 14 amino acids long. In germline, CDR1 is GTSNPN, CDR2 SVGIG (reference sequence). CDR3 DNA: TGTGCCTGGGCGGGACAGGGCAACAATCAGCCCCAGCATTTT. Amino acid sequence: CAWAGQGNNQPQHF.

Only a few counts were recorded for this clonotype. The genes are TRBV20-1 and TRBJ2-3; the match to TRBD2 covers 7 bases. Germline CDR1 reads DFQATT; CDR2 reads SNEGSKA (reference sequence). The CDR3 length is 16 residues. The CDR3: CILKKGAGKVTDTQYF. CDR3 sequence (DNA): TGCATCCTCAAGAAGGGAGCGGGAAAAGTCACAGATACGCAGTATTTT.